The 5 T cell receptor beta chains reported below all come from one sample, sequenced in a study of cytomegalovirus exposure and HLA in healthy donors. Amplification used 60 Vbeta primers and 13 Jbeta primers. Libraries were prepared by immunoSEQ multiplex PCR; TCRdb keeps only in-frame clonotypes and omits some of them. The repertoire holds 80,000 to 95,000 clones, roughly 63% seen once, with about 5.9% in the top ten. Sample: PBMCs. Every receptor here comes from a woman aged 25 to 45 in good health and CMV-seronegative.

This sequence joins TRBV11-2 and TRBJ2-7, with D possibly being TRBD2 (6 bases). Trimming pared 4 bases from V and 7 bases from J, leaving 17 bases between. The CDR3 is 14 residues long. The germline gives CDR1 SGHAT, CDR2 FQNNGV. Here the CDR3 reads CASSSPVSGWEQYF. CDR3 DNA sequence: TGTGCCAGCAGCTCTCCTGTTAGCGGATGGGAGCAGTACTTC.

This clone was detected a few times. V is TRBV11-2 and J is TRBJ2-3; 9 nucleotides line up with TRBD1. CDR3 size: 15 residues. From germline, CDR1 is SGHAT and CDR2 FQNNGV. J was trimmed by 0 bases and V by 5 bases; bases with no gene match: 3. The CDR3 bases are TGTGCCAGCAGCCCCGGGACAGGGAGCACAGATACGCAGTATTTT. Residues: CASSPGTGSTDTQYF.

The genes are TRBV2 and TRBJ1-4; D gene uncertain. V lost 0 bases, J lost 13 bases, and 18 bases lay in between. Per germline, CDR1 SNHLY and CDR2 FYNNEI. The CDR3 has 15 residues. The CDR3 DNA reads TGTGCCAGCAGTGAAGCGCTTCAGTTCGTGATATCACTGTTTTTT. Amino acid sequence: CASSEALQFVISLFF.

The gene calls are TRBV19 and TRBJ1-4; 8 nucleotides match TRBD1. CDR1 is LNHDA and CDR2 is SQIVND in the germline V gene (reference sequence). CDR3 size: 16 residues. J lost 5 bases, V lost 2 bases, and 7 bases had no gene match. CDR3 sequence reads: CASSILTGARNEKLFF. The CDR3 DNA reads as TGTGCCAGTAGTATATTGACAGGGGCCCGAAATGAAAAACTGTTTTTT.

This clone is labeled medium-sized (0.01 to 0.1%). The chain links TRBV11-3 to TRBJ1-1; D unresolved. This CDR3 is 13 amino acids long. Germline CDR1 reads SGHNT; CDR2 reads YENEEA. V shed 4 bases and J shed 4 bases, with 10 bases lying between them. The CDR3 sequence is CASSSPRVTEAFF. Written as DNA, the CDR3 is TGTGCCAGCAGCTCACCGAGGGTCACTGAAGCTTTCTTT.